Detailed here is one T cell receptor (beta chain). These data originate in a study of blood T cell repertoires in COVID-19. CDR3 length equals 13 residues. Trimming at V came to 1 base and at J to 4 bases, leaving 1 base not matched to a gene. CDR1 is SGHRS and CDR2 is YFSETQ in the germline V gene. Assay: immunoSEQ multiplex PCR; the TCRdb copy retains only in-frame clones and omits some. The sample lists 350,000 to 400,000 clones, roughly 89% seen once, with 1.5% to 2% in the top ten. V usage is TRBV5-1 and J usage is TRBJ2-5; 7 bases align to TRBD2. This sequence originates from a woman in her thirties who had recovered from COVID-19. The specimen sequenced was PBMCs or T cells enriched from blood (not recorded which). CDR3 DNA sequence: TGCGCCAGCAGCTTGTCGGGGGGAGAGACCCAGTACTTC. Translating it yields CASSLSGGETQYF.